This T cell receptor (beta chain) was captured in a study of blood T cell repertoires in COVID-19. Turning to the study itself: From T cells, B-cell-depleted T cells, or PBMCs came the material, which was cDNA or gDNA.

Trimming removed 3 bases at V and 12 bases at J, with 14 bases between. Germline assignment: CDR1 DFQATT and CDR2 SNEGSKA (reference sequence). The CDR3 has 12 residues. Profiling relied on immunoSEQ multiplex PCR, and the TCRdb table lists in-frame clones only, not all of them. The data hold 95,000 to 100,000 clones, with 70% to 90% observed a single time. The sequencing sample was made of peripheral blood. The chain recombines TRBV20-1 with TRBJ2-2, with D possibly TRBD2 on 5 matching bases. The receptor comes from a man aged 80 or over with acute or convalescent COVID-19. The CDR3 DNA reads as TGCAGTGCTAGTGGGTACGGGGTAAAGCTGTTTTTT. The encoded protein is CSASGYGVKLFF.